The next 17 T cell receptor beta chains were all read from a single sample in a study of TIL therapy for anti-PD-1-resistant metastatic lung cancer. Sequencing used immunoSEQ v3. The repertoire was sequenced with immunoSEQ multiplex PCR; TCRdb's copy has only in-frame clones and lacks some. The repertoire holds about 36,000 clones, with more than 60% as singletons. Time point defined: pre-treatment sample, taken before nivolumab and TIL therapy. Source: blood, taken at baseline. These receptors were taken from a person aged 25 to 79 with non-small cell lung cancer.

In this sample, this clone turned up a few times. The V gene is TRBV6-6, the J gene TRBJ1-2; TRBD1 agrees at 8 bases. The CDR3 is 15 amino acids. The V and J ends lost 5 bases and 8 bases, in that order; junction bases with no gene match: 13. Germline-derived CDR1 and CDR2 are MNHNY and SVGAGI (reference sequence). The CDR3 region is CASSSPTGVRVGYTF. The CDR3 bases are TGTGCCAGCAGTAGCCCGACAGGGGTTCGGGTGGGCTACACCTTC.

CDR3 region: CASSYDRVPYEQYF. The CDR3 coding sequence is TGTGCCAGCAGTTACGACAGGGTCCCTTACGAGCAGTACTTC. The chain has TRBV6-6 and TRBJ2-7, with 7 bases fitting TRBD1. Germline CDR1 MNHNY, CDR2 SVGAGI (reference sequence). The junction had 5 bases not matched to a gene; V was cut back by 2 bases and J by 4 bases. The CDR3 spans 14 residues.

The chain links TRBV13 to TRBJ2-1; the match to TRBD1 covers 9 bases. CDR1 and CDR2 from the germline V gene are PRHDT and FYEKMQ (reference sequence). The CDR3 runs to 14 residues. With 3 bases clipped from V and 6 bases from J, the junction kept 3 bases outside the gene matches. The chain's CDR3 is CASSLGTGSNEQFF. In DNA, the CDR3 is TGTGCCAGCAGCTTGGGGACAGGGTCCAATGAGCAGTTCTTC.

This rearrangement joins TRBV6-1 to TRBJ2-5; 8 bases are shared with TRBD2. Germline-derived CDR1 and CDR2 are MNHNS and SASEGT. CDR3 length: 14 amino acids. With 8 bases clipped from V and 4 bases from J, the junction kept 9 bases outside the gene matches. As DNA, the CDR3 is TGTGCCAGCGGTAAGGGACTAGTCCCAGAGACCCAGTACTTC. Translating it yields CASGKGLVPETQYF.

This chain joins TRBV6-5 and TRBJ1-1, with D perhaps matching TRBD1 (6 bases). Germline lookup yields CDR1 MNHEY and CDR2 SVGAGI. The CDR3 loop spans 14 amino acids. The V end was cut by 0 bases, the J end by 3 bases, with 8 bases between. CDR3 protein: CASSYSRGDTEAFF. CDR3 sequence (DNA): TGTGCCAGCAGTTACTCTAGGGGGGACACTGAAGCTTTCTTT.

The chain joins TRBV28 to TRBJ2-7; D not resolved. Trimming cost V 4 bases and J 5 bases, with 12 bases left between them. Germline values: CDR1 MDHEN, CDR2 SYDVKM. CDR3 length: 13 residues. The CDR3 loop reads CASSSRNKDEQYF. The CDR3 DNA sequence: TGTGCCAGCAGTTCCCGAAACAAGGACGAGCAGTACTTC. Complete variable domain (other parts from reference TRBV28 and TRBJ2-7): DVKVTQSSRYLVKRTGEKVFLECVQDMDHENMFWYRQDPGLGLRLIYFSYDVKMKEKGDIPEGYSVSREKKERFSLILESASTNQTSMYLCASSSRNKDEQYFGPGTRLTVT.

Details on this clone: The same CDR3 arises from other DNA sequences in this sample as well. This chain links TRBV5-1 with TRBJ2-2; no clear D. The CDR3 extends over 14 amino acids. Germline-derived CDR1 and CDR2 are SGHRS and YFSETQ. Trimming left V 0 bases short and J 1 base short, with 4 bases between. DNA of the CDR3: TGCGCCAGCAGCTTGGGGGGGAACACCGGGGAGCTGTTTTTT. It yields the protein CASSLGGNTGELFF.

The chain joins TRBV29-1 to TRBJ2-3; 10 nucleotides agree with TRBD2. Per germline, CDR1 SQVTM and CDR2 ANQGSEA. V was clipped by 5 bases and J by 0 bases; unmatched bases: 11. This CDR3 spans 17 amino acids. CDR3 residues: CSVRWGLAGASTDTQYF. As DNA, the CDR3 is TGCAGCGTTCGATGGGGGCTAGCGGGGGCTAGCACAGATACGCAGTATTTT.

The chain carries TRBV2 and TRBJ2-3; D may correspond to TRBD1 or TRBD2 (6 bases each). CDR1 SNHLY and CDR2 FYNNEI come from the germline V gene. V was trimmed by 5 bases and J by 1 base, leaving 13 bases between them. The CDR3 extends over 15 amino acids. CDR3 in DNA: TGTGCCAGCAGTCAAGGGGGGCCCCGCACAGATACGCAGTATTTT. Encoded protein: CASSQGGPRTDTQYF.

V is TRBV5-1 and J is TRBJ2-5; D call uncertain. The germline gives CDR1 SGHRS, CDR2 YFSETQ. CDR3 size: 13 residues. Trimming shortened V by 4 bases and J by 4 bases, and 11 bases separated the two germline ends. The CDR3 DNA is TGCGCCAGCAGCGCAAACCTCAGAGAGACCCAGTACTTC. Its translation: CASSANLRETQYF.

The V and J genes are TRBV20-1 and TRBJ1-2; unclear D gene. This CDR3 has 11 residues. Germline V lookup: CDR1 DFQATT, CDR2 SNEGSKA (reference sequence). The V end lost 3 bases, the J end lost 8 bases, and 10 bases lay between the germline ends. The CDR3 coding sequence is TGCAGTGCTAGTCCGGAGTGGGGCTACACCTTC. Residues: CSASPEWGYTF.

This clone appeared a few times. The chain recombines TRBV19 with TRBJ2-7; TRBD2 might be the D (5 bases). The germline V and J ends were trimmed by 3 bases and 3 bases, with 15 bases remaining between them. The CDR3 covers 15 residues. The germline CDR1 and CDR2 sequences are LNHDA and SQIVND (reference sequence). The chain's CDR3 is CASSIGLALYYEQYF. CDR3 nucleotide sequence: TGTGCCAGTAGTATTGGACTTGCCCTTTACTACGAGCAGTACTTC.

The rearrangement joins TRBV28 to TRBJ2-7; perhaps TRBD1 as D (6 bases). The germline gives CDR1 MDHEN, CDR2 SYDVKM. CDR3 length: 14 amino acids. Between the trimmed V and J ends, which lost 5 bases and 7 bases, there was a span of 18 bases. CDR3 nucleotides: TGTGCCAGCAGTCGGACAGAAATAAGGAGGGAGCAGTACTTC. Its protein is CASSRTEIRREQYF.

The DNA for the CDR3 is TGTGCCAGCAGCCCTCGGGGAGAGGGAAACACCATATATTTT. Encoded protein: CASSPRGEGNTIYF. The rearrangement links TRBV7-8 to TRBJ1-3; no clear D. Germline V gives CDR1 SGHVS, CDR2 FQNEAQ. V was cut by 5 bases and J by 4 bases, with 12 bases left in between. The CDR3 runs 14 residues.

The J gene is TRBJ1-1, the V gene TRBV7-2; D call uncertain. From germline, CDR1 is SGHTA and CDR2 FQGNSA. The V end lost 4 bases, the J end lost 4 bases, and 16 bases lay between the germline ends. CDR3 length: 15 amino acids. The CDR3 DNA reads TGTGCCAGCAGCTCGAGCAATTTACGGTCCACTGAAGCTTTCTTT. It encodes CASSSSNLRSTEAFF.

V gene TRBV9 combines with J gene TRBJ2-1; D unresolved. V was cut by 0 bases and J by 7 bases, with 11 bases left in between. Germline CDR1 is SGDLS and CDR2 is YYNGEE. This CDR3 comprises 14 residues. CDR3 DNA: TGTGCCAGCAGCGTAGAGCCAGAAAGGAATGAGCAGTTCTTC. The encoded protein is CASSVEPERNEQFF.

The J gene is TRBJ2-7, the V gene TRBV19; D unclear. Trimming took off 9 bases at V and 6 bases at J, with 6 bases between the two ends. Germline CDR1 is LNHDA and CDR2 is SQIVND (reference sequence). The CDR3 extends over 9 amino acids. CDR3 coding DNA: TGTGCCAGAAAGGGCGAGCAGTACTTC. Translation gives CARKGEQYF.